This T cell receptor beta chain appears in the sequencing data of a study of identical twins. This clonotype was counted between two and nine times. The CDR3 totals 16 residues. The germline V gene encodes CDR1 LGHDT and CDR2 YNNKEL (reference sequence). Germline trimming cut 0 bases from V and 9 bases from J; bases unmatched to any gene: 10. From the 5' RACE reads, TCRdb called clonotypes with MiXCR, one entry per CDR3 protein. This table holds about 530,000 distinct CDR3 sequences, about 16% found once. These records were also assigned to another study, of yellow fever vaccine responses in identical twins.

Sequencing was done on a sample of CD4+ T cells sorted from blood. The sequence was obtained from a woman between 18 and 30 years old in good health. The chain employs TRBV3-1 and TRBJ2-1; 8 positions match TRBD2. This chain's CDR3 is CASSQEAAGVGGEQFF. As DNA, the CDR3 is TGTGCCAGCAGCCAAGAGGCAGCGGGAGTCGGGGGTGAGCAGTTCTTC.